A selection of T cell receptor beta chains follows, all from one sample in a study of immune characterization of retroperitoneal liposarcoma. TCRdb re-analysed the PCR reads in MiXCR, keeping a single row per CDR3 protein. The sample records approximately 10,000 distinct CDR3 sequences, more than 25% being singletons. Sequenced sample: blood. All receptors derive from a male donor with retroperitoneal liposarcoma. CDR3s leave out the opening cysteine and the closing phenylalanine or tryptophan. Each record gives: V gene, J gene, CDR3 protein.

>TRBV11-3|NA
ASSHRTGGGEQY
>TRBV11-3|TRBJ2-1
ASSFGTSEQF
>TRBV6-5|TRBJ2-1
ASSPVASGNLNEQF
>TRBV6-1|TRBJ1-2
ASSEDGVGQGRSLEDGYT
>TRBV6-1|TRBJ2-3
ASSVWGLAASTDTQY
>TRBV4-1|TRBJ1-1
ASSQDRVGREGRGTEAF
>TRBV6-1|TRBJ1-6
ASSEKARASSPLH
>TRBV5-3|TRBJ2-3
ARSLDRGPTDTQY
>TRBV10-2|TRBJ2-1
ASRTSGLAQTHNEQF
>TRBV6-1|TRBJ2-3
ASSEGGQGADTQY
>TRBV6-1|TRBJ2-1
ASRGTDLGSYNEQF
>TRBV6-1|TRBJ2-1
ASSIQGAGSYNEQF
>TRBV6-1|TRBJ2-1
ATTSGGPNEQF
>TRBV12-3/TRBV12-4|TRBJ2-5
ASTQLGGGRRETQY
>TRBV6-1|TRBJ1-2
ASTGTPPSHNYGYT
>TRBV10-3|TRBJ1-2
AISESPGRYGYT
>TRBV7-2|TRBJ2-2
ASRQTGAGELF
>TRBV10-1|TRBJ2-3
ASSEGASGVDTDTQY
>TRBV10-2|TRBJ2-1
ASSTTRGGGGEQF
>TRBV27|TRBJ2-1
ASSPVRGADNEQF
>TRBV10-2|TRBJ1-2
ASSESETRTNYGYT
>TRBV6-1|NA
ASSEVYSYEQY
>TRBV6-6|NA
ASSSSGSGGEQY
>TRBV12-3/TRBV12-4|TRBJ1-4
ASSSRQGAREKLF
>TRBV5-8|TRBJ1-6
ASSLLENSPLH
>TRBV6-1|TRBJ2-1
ASRPLAGGFWYNEQF
>TRBV6-1|TRBJ2-5
ASSGGLVRETQY
>TRBV6-1|TRBJ1-2
AGGLSYYGYT
>TRBV6-1|TRBJ1-6
ASSVSAGRYSPLH
>TRBV6-6|TRBJ2-3
ASSPSGGRDTQY
>TRBV12-3/TRBV12-4|TRBJ2-5
ASSRDGAQETQY
>TRBV24-1|TRBJ2-2
ATSDTGGGWTGELF
>TRBV5-4|TRBJ1-2
ASSLAPRADYGYT
>TRBV27|TRBJ2-3
ASSPWTSGVGDTQY
>TRBV27|TRBJ1-2
ASSALRTGGLLDGYT
>TRBV19|TRBJ2-5
ASSTRETQY
>TRBV7-4|TRBJ2-1
ASSLVPLDNEQF
>TRBV7-2|TRBJ2-2
ASSLASGGVNTGELF
>TRBV6-6|TRBJ1-1
ASSYSQDWEAF
>TRBV11-3|TRBJ2-1
ASRLMGQRY